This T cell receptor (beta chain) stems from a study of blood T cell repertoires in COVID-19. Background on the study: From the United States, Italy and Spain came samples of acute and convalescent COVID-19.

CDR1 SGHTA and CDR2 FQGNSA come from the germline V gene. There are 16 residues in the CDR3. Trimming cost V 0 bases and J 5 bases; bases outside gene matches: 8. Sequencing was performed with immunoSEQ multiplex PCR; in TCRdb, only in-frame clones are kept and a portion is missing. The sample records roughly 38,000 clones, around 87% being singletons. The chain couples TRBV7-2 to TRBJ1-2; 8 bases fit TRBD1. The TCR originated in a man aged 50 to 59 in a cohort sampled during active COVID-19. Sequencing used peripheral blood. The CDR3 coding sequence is TGTGCCAGCAGCTTAGCGGGGGCAGGGGGCGTTTATGGCTACACCTTC. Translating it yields CASSLAGAGGVYGYTF.